The rows below give T cell receptor beta chains drawn from one sample of a study of blood T cells in healthy people across ages. TCRdb recomputed calls from the 5' RACE reads with MiXCR, one row per CDR3 protein. The table records roughly 1.6 million distinct CDR3 sequences, 30% to 35% of them present only once. Sequencing input: blood. All receptors come from a woman in her twenties or thirties in good health. CDR3s include the opening cysteine and the closing phenylalanine or tryptophan. Each record gives: clone size, V gene, D gene, J gene, CDR3 protein, CDR3 DNA. D genes are given only for firm matches. The size entry is marked missing in some rows and otherwise reads once, few, many or a size class.

few,TRBV5-1,NA,TRBJ1-1,CASSLAGRIAEAFF,TGCGCCAGCAGCTTGGCTGGGAGAATTGCTGAAGCTTTCTTT
NA,TRBV4-1,NA,TRBJ2-7,CASNQEIVGPYEQYF,TGCGCCAGCAACCAAGAAATTGTGGGTCCCTACGAGCAGTACTTC
few,TRBV6-6,NA,TRBJ2-5,CASSYSNGAETQYF,TGTGCCAGCAGTTACTCGAACGGGGCGGAGACCCAGTACTTC
NA,TRBV7-9,NA,TRBJ1-1,CASRLMAEAFF,TGTGCCAGCCGCCTAATGGCTGAAGCTTTCTTT
NA,TRBV27,NA,TRBJ1-1,CASSQWDTRNTEAFF,TGTGCCAGCAGTCAATGGGACACCCGGAACACTGAAGCTTTCTTT
NA,TRBV5-6,NA,TRBJ2-1,CASSPGIGSSEQFF,TGTGCCAGCAGCCCGGGGATCGGGTCAAGCGAGCAGTTCTTC
NA,TRBV25-1,NA,TRBJ1-2,CASREVGGRNGYTF,TGTGCCAGCAGGGAAGTTGGGGGAAGGAATGGCTACACCTTC
NA,TRBV3-1,NA,TRBJ1-6,CASSQGEESPLHF,TGTGCCAGCAGCCAAGGGGAGGAATCACCCCTCCACTTT
NA,TRBV7-3,NA,TRBJ2-6,CASSRTVNSGANVLTF,TGTGCCAGCAGCCGGACGGTGAACTCTGGGGCCAACGTCCTGACTTTC
many,TRBV27,NA,TRBJ2-7,CASSLRGGLSSYEQYF,TGTGCCAGCAGTTTAAGGGGGGGTCTGAGCTCCTACGAGCAGTACTTC
NA,TRBV3-1,TRBD2,TRBJ2-7,CASSRELAGGLSYNEQYF,TGTGCCAGCAGCCGGGAACTAGCGGGAGGGTTATCCTACAATGAGCAGTACTTC
NA,TRBV19,TRBD2,TRBJ2-7,CASKKSGSPPYEQYF,TGTGCCAGTAAAAAGAGCGGGAGCCCCCCTTACGAGCAGTACTTC
few,TRBV12-5,NA,TRBJ2-1,CASGLALNEQFF,TGTGCTAGTGGTTTGGCCCTAAATGAGCAGTTCTTC
NA,TRBV30,TRBD1,TRBJ1-5,CAWADRVGNQPQHF,TGTGCCTGGGCGGACAGGGTTGGCAATCAGCCCCAGCATTTT
few,TRBV11-2,NA,TRBJ2-3,CASSLGKRGGTDTQYF,TGTGCCAGCAGCTTAGGGAAACGGGGCGGCACAGATACGCAGTATTTT
few,TRBV3-1,NA,TRBJ2-1,CASSQVAGYEQFF,TGTGCCAGCAGCCAAGTGGCTGGCTATGAGCAGTTCTTC
NA,TRBV4-1,NA,TRBJ1-1,CASSQGRWGRGDNTEAFF,TGCGCCAGCAGCCAAGGTCGGTGGGGGCGAGGGGACAACACTGAAGCTTTCTTT
few,TRBV29-1,NA,TRBJ1-1,CSVESRGSGNTEAFF,TGCAGCGTTGAAAGTCGCGGGTCGGGGAACACTGAAGCTTTCTTT
few,TRBV27,TRBD1,TRBJ2-7,CASTIGTGGGEQYF,TGTGCCAGCACCATCGGGACAGGGGGGGGCGAGCAGTACTTC
few,TRBV7-9,TRBD2,TRBJ2-5,CASSLDLLAAMGTQYF,TGTGCCAGCAGCTTGGACCTTCTAGCGGCCATGGGAACCCAGTACTTC
few,TRBV28,TRBD2,TRBJ2-7,CASRSGGPPYEQYF,TGTGCCAGCCGTTCGGGGGGTCCACCCTACGAGCAGTACTTC
NA,TRBV30,NA,TRBJ1-5,CAWSQPYSNQPQHF,TGTGCCTGGAGCCAGCCTTATAGCAATCAGCCCCAGCATTTT
NA,TRBV6-1,NA,TRBJ2-5,CASESSGETQYF,TGTGCCAGCGAATCTTCGGGAGAGACCCAGTACTTC
few,TRBV12-3/TRBV12-4,NA,TRBJ2-7,CASSFPRGVSEQYF,TGTGCCAGCAGTTTCCCACGAGGGGTCTCCGAGCAGTACTTC
NA,TRBV5-4,NA,TRBJ2-3,CASSSEGSRTDTQYF,TGTGCCAGCAGCTCGGAGGGTTCCCGCACAGATACGCAGTATTTT
NA,TRBV9,TRBD2,TRBJ2-7,CVSSAGGRAYEQYF,TGTGTCAGCAGCGCGGGGGGGAGGGCATACGAGCAGTACTTC
few,TRBV4-2,NA,TRBJ2-1,CASSQDRASFNEQFF,TGTGCCAGCAGCCAAGATCGGGCTAGTTTCAATGAGCAGTTCTTC